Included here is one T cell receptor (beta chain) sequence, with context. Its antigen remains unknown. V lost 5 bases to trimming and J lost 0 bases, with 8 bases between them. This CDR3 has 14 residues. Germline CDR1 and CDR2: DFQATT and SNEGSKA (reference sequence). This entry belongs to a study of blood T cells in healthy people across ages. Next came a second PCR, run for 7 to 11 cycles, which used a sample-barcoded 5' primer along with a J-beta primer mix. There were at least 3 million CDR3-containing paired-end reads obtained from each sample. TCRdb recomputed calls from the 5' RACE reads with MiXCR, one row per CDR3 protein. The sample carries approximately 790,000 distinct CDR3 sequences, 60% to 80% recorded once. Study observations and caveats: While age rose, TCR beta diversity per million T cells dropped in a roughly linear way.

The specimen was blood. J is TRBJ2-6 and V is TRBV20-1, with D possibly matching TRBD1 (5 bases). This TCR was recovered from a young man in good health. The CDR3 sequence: CSAQQVSGANVLTF. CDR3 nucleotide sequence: TGCAGTGCTCAACAGGTCTCTGGGGCCAACGTCCTGACTTTC.